The count of the clone carrying this T cell receptor beta chain is one. These data belong to a study of Tregs in tolerant kidney transplant recipients. Clones were read by immunoSEQ multiplex PCR, and TCRdb kept only the in-frame ones, dropping some. The table records some 240,000 clones, approximately 84% of them present only once. The CDR3 is made up of 14 amino acids. With V trimmed by 4 bases and J by 7 bases, 5 bases remained unmatched. Germline V gene data show CDR1 as SGHDT and CDR2 as YYEEEE. The source is a human donor in good health. The chain carries TRBV5-6 and TRBJ1-2; 12 positions match TRBD1. Sequenced: CD4+ T cells from blood. The CDR3 is CASSKGQGALGYTF. DNA for the CDR3: TGTGCCAGCAGCAAGGGACAGGGGGCGCTTGGCTACACCTTC. Complete variable domain (other parts from reference TRBV5-6 and TRBJ1-2): DAGVTQSPTHLIKTRGQQVTLRCSPKSGHDTVSWYQQALGQGPQFIFQYYEEEERQRGNFPDRFSGHQFPNYSSELNVNALLLGDSALYLCASSKGQGALGYTFGSGTRLTVV.